This T cell receptor (beta chain) is from a study of cytomegalovirus exposure and HLA in healthy donors. Notes on the study in general: Indistinguishable V segments such as TRBV6-2 and TRBV6-3 were excluded. Several of the most significant clusters were apparently associated with common viral pathogens in a later analysis. Confirmation was obtained in vitro that a few CMV-associated chains are specific for CMV antigens.

Use of 60 Vbeta and 13 Jbeta primers characterized the PCR. Clones were read by immunoSEQ multiplex PCR, and TCRdb kept only the in-frame ones, dropping some. The sample has around 110,000 clones; roughly 83% are singletons. A word on this clone: The antigen is not known.

This CDR3 spans 15 amino acids. With 1 base removed from V and 5 bases from J, the gap between germline ends came to 13 bases. Germline V gene sequence: CDR1 SGHVS, CDR2 FNYEAQ. Sequences were obtained from PBMCs. The V gene is TRBV7-6, the J gene TRBJ2-3, with D tentatively TRBD1 (5 bases). This clonotype was sampled from a woman between 18 and 30 years old in good health and CMV-seropositive. CDR3 in amino acids: CASSLEFRAVDTQYF. The CDR3 coding sequence is TGTGCCAGCAGCTTAGAGTTCAGGGCAGTAGATACGCAGTATTTT. The entire variable domain, with the rest obtained from reference TRBV7-6 and TRBJ2-3, is as follows: GAGVSQSPRYKVTKRGQDVALRCDPISGHVSLYWYRQALGQGPEFLTYFNYEAQQDKSGLPNDRFSAERPEGSISTLTIQRTEQRDSAMYRCASSLEFRAVDTQYFGPGTRLTVL.